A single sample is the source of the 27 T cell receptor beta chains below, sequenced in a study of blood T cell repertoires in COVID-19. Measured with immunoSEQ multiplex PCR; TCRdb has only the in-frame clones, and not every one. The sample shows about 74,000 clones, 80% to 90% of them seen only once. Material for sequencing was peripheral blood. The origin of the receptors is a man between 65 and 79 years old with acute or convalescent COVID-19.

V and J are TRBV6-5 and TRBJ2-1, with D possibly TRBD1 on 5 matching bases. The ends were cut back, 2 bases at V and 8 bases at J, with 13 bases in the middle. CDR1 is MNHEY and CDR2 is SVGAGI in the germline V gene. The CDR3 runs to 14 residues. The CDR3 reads CASSYGAGHDEQFF. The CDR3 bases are TGTGCCAGCAGTTACGGGGCAGGGCACGATGAGCAGTTCTTC.

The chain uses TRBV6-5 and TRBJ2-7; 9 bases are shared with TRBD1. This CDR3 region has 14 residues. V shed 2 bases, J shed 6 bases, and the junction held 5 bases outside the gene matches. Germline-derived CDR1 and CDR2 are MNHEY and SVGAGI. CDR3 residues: CASSYLRDRAEQYF. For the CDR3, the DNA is TGTGCCAGCAGTTACCTTAGGGACAGGGCCGAGCAGTACTTC.

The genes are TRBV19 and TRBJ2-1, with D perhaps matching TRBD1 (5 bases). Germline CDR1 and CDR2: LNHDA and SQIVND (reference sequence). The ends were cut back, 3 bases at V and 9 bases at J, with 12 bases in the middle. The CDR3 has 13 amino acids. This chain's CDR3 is CASSITQGTEQFF. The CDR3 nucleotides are TGTGCCAGTAGTATTACCCAGGGAACTGAGCAGTTCTTC.

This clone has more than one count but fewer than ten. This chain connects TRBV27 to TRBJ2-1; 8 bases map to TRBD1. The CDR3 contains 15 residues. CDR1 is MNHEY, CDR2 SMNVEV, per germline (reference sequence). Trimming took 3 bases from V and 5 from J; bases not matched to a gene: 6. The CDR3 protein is CASSFFGQGDNEQFF. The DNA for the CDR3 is TGTGCCAGCAGTTTCTTCGGACAGGGCGACAATGAGCAGTTCTTC.

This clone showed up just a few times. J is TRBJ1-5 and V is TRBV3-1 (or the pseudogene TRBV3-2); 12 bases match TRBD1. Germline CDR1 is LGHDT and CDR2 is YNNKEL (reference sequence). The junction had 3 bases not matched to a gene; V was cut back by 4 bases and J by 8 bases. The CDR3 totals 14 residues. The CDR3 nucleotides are TGTGCCAGCAGCCGGGACAGGGGGCTTGAGCCCCAGCATTTT. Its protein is CASSRDRGLEPQHF.

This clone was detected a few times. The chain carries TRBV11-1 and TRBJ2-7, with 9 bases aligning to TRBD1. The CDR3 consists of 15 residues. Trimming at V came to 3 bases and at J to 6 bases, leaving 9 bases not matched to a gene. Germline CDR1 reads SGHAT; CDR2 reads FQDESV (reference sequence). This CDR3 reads CASSLGPGQGGEQYF. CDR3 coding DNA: TGTGCCAGCAGCTTGGGGCCGGGACAGGGAGGCGAGCAGTACTTC.

In nucleotides, the CDR3 is TGTGCCAGCAGCTTCGGACAGGCGCACTATAATTCACCCCTCCACTTT. This sequence encodes CASSFGQAHYNSPLHF. The chain employs TRBV9 and TRBJ1-6; TRBD1 aligns across 7 bases. The CDR3 totals 16 residues. The germline V gene encodes CDR1 SGDLS and CDR2 YYNGEE. Trimming took 4 bases from V and 3 from J; bases not matched to a gene: 7.

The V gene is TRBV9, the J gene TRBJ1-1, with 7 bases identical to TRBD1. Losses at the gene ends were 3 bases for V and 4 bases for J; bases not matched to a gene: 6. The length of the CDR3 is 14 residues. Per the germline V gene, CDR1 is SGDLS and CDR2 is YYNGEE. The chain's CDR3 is CASSARQGGTEAFF. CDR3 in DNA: TGTGCCAGCAGCGCCAGACAGGGTGGCACTGAAGCTTTCTTT.

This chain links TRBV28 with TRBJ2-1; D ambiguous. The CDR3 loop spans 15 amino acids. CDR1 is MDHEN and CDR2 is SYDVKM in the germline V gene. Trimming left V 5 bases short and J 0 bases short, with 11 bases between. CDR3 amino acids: CASSETLSSYNEQFF. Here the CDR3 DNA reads TGTGCCAGCAGTGAGACTCTGAGCTCCTACAATGAGCAGTTCTTC.

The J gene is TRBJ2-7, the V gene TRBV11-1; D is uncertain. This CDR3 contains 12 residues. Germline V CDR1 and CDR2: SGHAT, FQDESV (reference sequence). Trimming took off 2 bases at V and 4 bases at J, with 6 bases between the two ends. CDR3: CASSLSHYEQYF. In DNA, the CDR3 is TGTGCCAGCAGCTTATCCCATTACGAGCAGTACTTC.

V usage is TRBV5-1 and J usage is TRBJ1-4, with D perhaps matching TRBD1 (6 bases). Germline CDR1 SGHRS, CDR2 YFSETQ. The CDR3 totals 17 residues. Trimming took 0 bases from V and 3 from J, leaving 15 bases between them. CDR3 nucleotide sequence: TGCGCCAGCAGCTTGGGCGGGGGGGGCGCGGCTAATGAAAAACTGTTTTTT. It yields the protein CASSLGGGGAANEKLFF.

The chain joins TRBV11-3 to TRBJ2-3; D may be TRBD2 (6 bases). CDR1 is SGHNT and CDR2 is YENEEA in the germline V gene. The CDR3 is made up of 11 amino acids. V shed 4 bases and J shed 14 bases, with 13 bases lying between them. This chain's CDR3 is CASSSGTRLYF. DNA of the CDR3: TGTGCCAGCAGCTCAGGGACTCGTTTGTATTTT.

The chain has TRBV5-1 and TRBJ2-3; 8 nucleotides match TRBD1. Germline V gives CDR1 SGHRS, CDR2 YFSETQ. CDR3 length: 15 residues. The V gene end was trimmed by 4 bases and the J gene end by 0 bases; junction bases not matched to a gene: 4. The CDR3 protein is CASSVDRGSTDTQYF. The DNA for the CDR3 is TGCGCCAGCAGCGTAGACAGGGGCAGCACAGATACGCAGTATTTT.

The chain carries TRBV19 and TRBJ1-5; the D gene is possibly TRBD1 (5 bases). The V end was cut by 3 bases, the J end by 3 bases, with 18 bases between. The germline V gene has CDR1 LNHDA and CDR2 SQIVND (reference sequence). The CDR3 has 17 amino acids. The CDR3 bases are TGTGCCAGTAGTATTCCTGCAGGGCAGAGCCTCAATCAGCCCCAGCATTTT. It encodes CASSIPAGQSLNQPQHF. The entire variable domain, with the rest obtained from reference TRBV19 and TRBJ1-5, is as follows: DGGITQSPKYLFRKEGQNVTLSCEQNLNHDAMYWYRQDPGQGLRLIYYSQIVNDFQKGDIAEGYSVSREKKESFPLTVTSAQKNPTAFYLCASSIPAGQSLNQPQHFGDGTRLSIL.

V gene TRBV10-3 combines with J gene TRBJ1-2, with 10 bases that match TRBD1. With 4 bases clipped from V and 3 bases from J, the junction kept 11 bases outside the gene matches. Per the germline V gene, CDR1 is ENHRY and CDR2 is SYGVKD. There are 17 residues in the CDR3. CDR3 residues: CAISGDRGFGGDYGYTF. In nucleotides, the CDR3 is TGTGCCATCAGTGGGGACAGGGGATTTGGGGGCGACTATGGCTACACCTTC.

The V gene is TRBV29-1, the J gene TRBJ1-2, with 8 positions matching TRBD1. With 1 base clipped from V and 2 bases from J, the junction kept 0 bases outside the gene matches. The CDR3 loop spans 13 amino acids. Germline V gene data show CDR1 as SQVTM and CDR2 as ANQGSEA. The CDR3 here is CSVEGQGNYGYTF. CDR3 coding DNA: TGCAGCGTTGAAGGACAGGGGAACTATGGCTACACCTTC.

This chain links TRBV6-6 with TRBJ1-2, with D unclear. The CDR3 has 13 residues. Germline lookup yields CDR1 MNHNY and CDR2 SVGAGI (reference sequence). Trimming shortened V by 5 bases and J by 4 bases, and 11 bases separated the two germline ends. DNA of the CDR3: TGTGCCAGCAGTAACGAGCGATTCTATGGCTACACCTTC. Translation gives CASSNERFYGYTF.

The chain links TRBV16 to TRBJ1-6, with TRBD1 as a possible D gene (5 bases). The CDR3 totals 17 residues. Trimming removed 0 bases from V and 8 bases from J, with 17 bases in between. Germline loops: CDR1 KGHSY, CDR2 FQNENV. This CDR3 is CASSQSIKGQGDSPLHF. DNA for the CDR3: TGTGCCAGCAGCCAATCCATCAAGGGGCAGGGCGATTCACCCCTCCACTTT.

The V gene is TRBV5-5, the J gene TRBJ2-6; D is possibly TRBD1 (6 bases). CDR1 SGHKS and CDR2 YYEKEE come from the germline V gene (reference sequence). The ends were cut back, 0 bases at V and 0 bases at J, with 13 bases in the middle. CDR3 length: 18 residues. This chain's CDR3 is CASSLGVGAASGANVLTF. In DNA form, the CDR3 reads TGTGCCAGCAGCTTGGGTGTGGGGGCCGCCTCTGGGGCCAACGTCCTGACTTTC. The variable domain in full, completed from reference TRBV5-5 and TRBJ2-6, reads DAGVTQSPTHLIKTRGQQVTLRCSPISGHKSVSWYQQVLGQGPQFIFQYYEKEERGRGNFPDRFSARQFPNYSSELNVNALLLGDSALYLCASSLGVGAASGANVLTFGAGSRLTVL.

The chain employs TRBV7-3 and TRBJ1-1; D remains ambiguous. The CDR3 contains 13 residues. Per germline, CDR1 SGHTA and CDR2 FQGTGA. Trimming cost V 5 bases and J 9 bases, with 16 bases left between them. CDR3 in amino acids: CASSLSVTQKAFF. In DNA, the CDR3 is TGTGCCAGCAGCCTGTCGGTAACCCAAAAAGCTTTCTTT.

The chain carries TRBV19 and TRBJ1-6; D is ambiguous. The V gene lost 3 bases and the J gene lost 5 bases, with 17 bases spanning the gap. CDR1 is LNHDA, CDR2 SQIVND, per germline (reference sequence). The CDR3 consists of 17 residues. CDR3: CASSMVNSGADNSPLHF. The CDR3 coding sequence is TGTGCCAGTAGTATGGTTAATTCGGGAGCTGATAATTCACCCCTCCACTTT. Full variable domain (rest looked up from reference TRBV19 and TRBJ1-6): DGGITQSPKYLFRKEGQNVTLSCEQNLNHDAMYWYRQDPGQGLRLIYYSQIVNDFQKGDIAEGYSVSREKKESFPLTVTSAQKNPTAFYLCASSMVNSGADNSPLHFGNGTRLTVT.

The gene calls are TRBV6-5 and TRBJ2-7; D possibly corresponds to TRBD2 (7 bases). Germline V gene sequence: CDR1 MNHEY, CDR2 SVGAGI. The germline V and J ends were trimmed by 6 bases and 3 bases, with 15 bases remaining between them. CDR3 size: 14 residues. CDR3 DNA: TGTGCCAGCAGGTCTGCGGGGGACATCTACGAGCAGTACTTC. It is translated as CASRSAGDIYEQYF.

For the CDR3, the DNA is TGTGCCAGCAGCCTTGGGACAGGGGGAAATCAGCCCCAGCATTTT. Translated: CASSLGTGGNQPQHF. The V gene is TRBV3-1 (or the pseudogene TRBV3-2), the J gene TRBJ1-5; 11 nucleotides align to TRBD1. The J segment lost 4 bases and the V segment lost 4 bases, leaving 3 bases of the junction unmatched. Per germline, CDR1 LGHDT and CDR2 YNNKEL (reference sequence). This CDR3 is 15 amino acids long.

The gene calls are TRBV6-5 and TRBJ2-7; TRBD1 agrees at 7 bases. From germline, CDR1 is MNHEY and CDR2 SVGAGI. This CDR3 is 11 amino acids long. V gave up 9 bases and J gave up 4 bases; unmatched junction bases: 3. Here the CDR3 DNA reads TGTGCCAGTAAACAGGGGTACGAGCAGTACTTC. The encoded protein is CASKQGYEQYF.

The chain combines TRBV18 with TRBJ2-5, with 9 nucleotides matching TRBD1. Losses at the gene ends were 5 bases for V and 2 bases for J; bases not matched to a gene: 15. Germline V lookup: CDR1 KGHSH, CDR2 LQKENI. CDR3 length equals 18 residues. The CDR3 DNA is TGTGCCAGCTCAAGCCTAGACCCATACGGACAGGGGCAAGAGACCCAGTACTTC. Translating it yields CASSSLDPYGQGQETQYF.

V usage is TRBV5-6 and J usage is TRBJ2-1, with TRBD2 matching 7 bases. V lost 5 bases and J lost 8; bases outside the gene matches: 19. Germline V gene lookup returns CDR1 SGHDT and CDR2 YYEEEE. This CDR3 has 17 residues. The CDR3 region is CASRISSGEGSRDEQFF. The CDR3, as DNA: TGTGCCAGCAGGATATCGTCGGGGGAGGGGAGTAGGGATGAGCAGTTCTTC.

The chain's CDR3 is CASSLASGRLYEQYF. The CDR3 nucleotides read TGTGCCAGCAGCTTGGCTAGCGGGAGGCTTTACGAGCAGTACTTC. The chain has TRBV11-2 and TRBJ2-7, with 11 bases aligning to TRBD2. V trimming: 3 bases; J trimming: 4 bases; junction bases outside the gene matches: 5. Germline-derived CDR1 and CDR2 are SGHAT and FQNNGV. The CDR3 covers 15 residues.